These 19 T cell receptor beta chains were sequenced from one sample in a study of graft-versus-host responses after intestinal transplantation. Generated by immunoSEQ multiplex PCR, the TCRdb table keeps only in-frame clones and is missing some. Of 70,000 to 75,000 clones in the sample, 89% are singletons; the top ten hold nearly 2.5%. These receptors have no identified antigens. This specimen consisted of unstimulated CD8+ T cells sorted from spleen or lymph node cells, obtained before intestinal transplant. These receptors were collected from a human donor who received an intestinal transplant.

The CDR3 DNA follows: TGCGCCAGCAGTGGTGCGGGGAGCACAGATACGCAGTATTTT. Amino acids: CASSGAGSTDTQYF. This chain uses TRBV10-1 with TRBJ2-3; possible D gene TRBD2, 6 bases. The CDR3 is 14 residues long. Germline V gene data show CDR1 as WNHNN and CDR2 as SYGVQD (reference sequence). Trimming removed 4 bases from V and 0 bases from J, with 8 bases in between.

This sequence joins TRBV29-1 and TRBJ2-3, with 9 bases matching TRBD2. CDR1 is SQVTM and CDR2 is ANQGSEA in the germline V gene. The CDR3 runs to 16 residues. The junction had 7 bases not matched to a gene; V was cut back by 1 base and J by 2 bases. The DNA for the CDR3 is TGCAGCGTTGAAGGGGTGGAGCGGGAGGACACAGATACGCAGTATTTT. Encoded protein: CSVEGVEREDTDTQYF.

The rearrangement links TRBV4-1 to TRBJ2-7; TRBD2 aligns across 15 bases. V dropped 3 bases and J dropped 5; count of bases not matched to a gene: 2. This CDR3 is built from 15 residues. Germline V gene data show CDR1 as MGHRA and CDR2 as YSYEKL. CDR3 loop: CASSHRTSGRDEQYF. CDR3 nucleotides: TGCGCCAGCAGCCATCGGACTAGCGGGAGGGACGAGCAGTACTTC.

This sequence joins TRBV7-8 and TRBJ1-2; 10 positions match TRBD1. This CDR3 has 14 residues. The trim removed 8 bases at V and 8 bases at J, leaving 11 bases unmatched. CDR1 is SGHVS, CDR2 FQNEAQ, per germline. CDR3 in DNA: TGTGCCAGCTTCCGGGACAGGGGATCTGACGGCTACACCTTC. This encodes CASFRDRGSDGYTF.

The chain joins TRBV28 to TRBJ1-5, with 8 bases that match TRBD1. Germline CDR1 and CDR2: MDHEN and SYDVKM. The J segment lost 8 bases and the V segment lost 3 bases, leaving 0 bases of the junction unmatched. The CDR3 spans 12 residues. The CDR3 region is CASSLTGEPQHF. The CDR3 DNA sequence: TGTGCCAGCAGTTTGACAGGGGAGCCCCAGCATTTT.

The chain is built from TRBV6-5 and TRBJ2-1, with no clear D. V dropped 6 bases and J dropped 8 bases, with 11 bases sitting between them. Germline V lookup: CDR1 MNHEY, CDR2 SVGAGI. The CDR3 covers 12 residues. The CDR3, as DNA: TGTGCCAGCAGCGACTCTGTGGATGAGCAGTTCTTC. Translated, it gives CASSDSVDEQFF.

V is TRBV28 and J is TRBJ2-5, with 8 bases aligning to TRBD1. CDR1 and CDR2 from the germline V gene are MDHEN and SYDVKM. Losses at the gene ends were 3 bases for V and 2 bases for J; bases not matched to a gene: 5. CDR3 length: 15 residues. Written as DNA, the CDR3 is TGTGCCAGCAGTTTTGCTTGGACAGGGCAAGAGACCCAGTACTTC. Translated, it gives CASSFAWTGQETQYF.

This chain links TRBV28 with TRBJ2-1, with 11 bases that match TRBD2. CDR3 length: 17 residues. Germline-derived CDR1 and CDR2 are MDHEN and SYDVKM. The V segment lost 6 bases and the J segment 5 bases; nucleotides outside the gene matches: 12. DNA of the CDR3: TGTGCCAGCAGCCTAAGACTAGCGGGAACACGAGACAATGAGCAGTTCTTC. Translation: CASSLRLAGTRDNEQFF.

The chain employs TRBV7-9 and TRBJ2-3; D remains unclear. Trimming left V 2 bases short and J 7 bases short, with 10 bases between. CDR3 length equals 13 residues. Germline V CDR1 and CDR2: SEHNR, FQNEAQ (reference sequence). DNA of the CDR3: TGTGCCAGCAGCTTAAAAGCTTGGTATACGCAGTATTTT. Encoded protein: CASSLKAWYTQYF. The full variable domain, with the rest looked up from reference TRBV7-9 and TRBJ2-3, is DTGVSQNPRHKITKRGQNVTFRCDPISEHNRLYWYRQTLGQGPEFLTYFQNEAQLEKSRLLSDRFSAERPKGSFSTLEIQRTEQGDSAMYLCASSLKAWYTQYFGPGTRLTVL.

In its sample, this clone was seen once. V usage is TRBV6-1 and J usage is TRBJ2-7; possibly TRBD2 for D (7 bases). The CDR3 totals 14 residues. Trimming took off 5 bases at V and 5 bases at J, with 16 bases between the two ends. The V gene's germline CDR1 is MNHNS and CDR2 SASEGT. Written as DNA, the CDR3 is TGTGCCAGCAGTCCTCACAGGGAGGGACACGAGCAGTACTTC. Amino acid sequence: CASSPHREGHEQYF.

The gene calls are TRBV6-1 and TRBJ2-7; 7 bases are shared with TRBD2. The CDR3 is 19 residues long. V was pared by 4 bases and J by 7 bases, with 25 bases of the junction left unmatched. Germline CDR1 reads MNHNS; CDR2 reads SASEGT. CDR3: CASSVPPGTTRGASGEQYF. In DNA form, the CDR3 reads TGTGCCAGCAGTGTACCTCCAGGGACTACGCGGGGCGCATCCGGGGAGCAGTACTTC.

V usage is TRBV6-5 and J usage is TRBJ1-1, with D maybe TRBD1 (6 bases). The CDR3 covers 14 residues. V was clipped by 0 bases and J by 2 bases, with 7 bases between them. Germline V gene data show CDR1 as MNHEY and CDR2 as SVGAGI. The CDR3 coding sequence is TGTGCCAGCAGTTACTCGGACAGCAACACTGAAGCTTTCTTT. The encoded protein is CASSYSDSNTEAFF.

This sequence joins TRBV28 and TRBJ2-2; TRBD1 agrees at 11 bases. With V trimmed by 5 bases and J by 4 bases, 6 bases remained unmatched. The CDR3 consists of 16 residues. Germline V gene sequence: CDR1 MDHEN, CDR2 SYDVKM. The CDR3 protein is CASSQRTGGVTGELFF. In DNA, the CDR3 is TGTGCCAGCAGTCAGAGGACAGGGGGCGTCACCGGGGAGCTGTTTTTT. The full variable domain, completed using reference TRBV28 and TRBJ2-2, is DVKVTQSSRYLVKRTGEKVFLECVQDMDHENMFWYRQDPGLGLRLIYFSYDVKMKEKGDIPEGYSVSREKKERFSLILESASTNQTSMYLCASSQRTGGVTGELFFGEGSRLTVL.

The V and J genes are TRBV9 and TRBJ2-3; TRBD1 agrees at 8 bases. CDR1 is SGDLS and CDR2 is YYNGEE in the germline V gene. Germline trimming cut 4 bases from V and 5 bases from J; bases unmatched to any gene: 9. The CDR3 has 15 amino acids. In nucleotides, the CDR3 is TGTGCCAGCAGCCTCAGGGGGCGCTTGAGAGATACGCAGTATTTT. Translation: CASSLRGRLRDTQYF.

The chain uses TRBV5-1 and TRBJ2-7, with unresolved D. The CDR3 runs 15 residues. Germline V gene lookup returns CDR1 SGHRS and CDR2 YFSETQ. V was pared by 5 bases and J by 2 bases, with 17 bases between. The DNA for the CDR3 is TGCGCCAGCAGTCCGACTCCGGAGCCGACCTACGAGCAGTACTTC. This gives the protein CASSPTPEPTYEQYF.

This sequence joins TRBV4-1 and TRBJ1-5, with D perhaps TRBD1 (6 bases). This CDR3 spans 19 amino acids. Germline loops: CDR1 MGHRA, CDR2 YSYEKL. V lost 1 base to trimming and J lost 0 bases, with 19 bases between them. In DNA form, the CDR3 reads TGCGCCAGCAGCCAAGGGGGACATCACCTCCCATATAGCAATCAGCCCCAGCATTTT. Translated, it gives CASSQGGHHLPYSNQPQHF.

The J gene is TRBJ2-5, the V gene TRBV15, with D maybe TRBD2 (6 bases). From germline, CDR1 is LNHNV and CDR2 YYDKDF (reference sequence). CDR3 length equals 14 residues. V shed 3 bases and J shed 4 bases, with 12 bases lying between them. CDR3 in DNA: TGTGCCACCAGCAGCGCCCGGGGAGGAGAGACCCAGTACTTC. It is translated as CATSSARGGETQYF.

This chain uses TRBV15 with TRBJ1-1, with D uncertain. The CDR3 sequence is 15 residues long. Per germline, CDR1 LNHNV and CDR2 YYDKDF (reference sequence). V was trimmed by 0 bases and J by 6 bases, leaving 14 bases between them. The CDR3 protein is CATSRDREIVSEAFF. CDR3 bases: TGTGCCACCAGCAGAGATCGCGAGATCGTGTCTGAAGCTTTCTTT.

This chain connects TRBV27 to TRBJ2-3, with a tentative D call TRBD1 (5 bases). The ends were cut back, 4 bases at V and 6 bases at J, with 11 bases in the middle. The CDR3 runs to 13 residues. The V gene's germline CDR1 is MNHEY and CDR2 SMNVEV (reference sequence). CDR3 sequence reads: CASSSWGVDTQYF. The DNA of the CDR3 is TGTGCCAGCAGTTCCTGGGGCGTGGATACGCAGTATTTT.